The source of this T cell receptor beta chain is a study of OX40 agonist ivuxolimab in advanced cancers. For the study at large: Dosing consisted of intravenous ivuxolimab at 0.01 to 10 mg/kg every 2 weeks.

Drawing of blood for sampling happened at baseline, at cycle 4 day 1, and at cycle 7 day 1. The germline V gene encodes CDR1 SGHTA and CDR2 FQGNSA. The length of the CDR3 is 14 residues. Trimming removed 4 bases from V and 6 bases from J; junction bases left unmatched: 5. Method: immunoSEQ multiplex PCR; TCRdb's copy keeps in-frame clones and lacks some. This table has over 90,000 clones, roughly nine tenths appearing once. The chain couples TRBV7-2 to TRBJ2-1, with 8 bases aligning to TRBD2. Sequenced here: CD4+ or CD8+ T cells sorted from blood, sampled in a trial of the OX40 agonist ivuxolimab. The origin of this receptor is an adult with an advanced solid tumor such as melanoma, head and neck, liver or kidney cancer. CDR3 sequence: CASSSGGKSNEQFF. As DNA, the CDR3 is TGTGCCAGCAGCTCGGGGGGGAAATCCAATGAGCAGTTCTTC.